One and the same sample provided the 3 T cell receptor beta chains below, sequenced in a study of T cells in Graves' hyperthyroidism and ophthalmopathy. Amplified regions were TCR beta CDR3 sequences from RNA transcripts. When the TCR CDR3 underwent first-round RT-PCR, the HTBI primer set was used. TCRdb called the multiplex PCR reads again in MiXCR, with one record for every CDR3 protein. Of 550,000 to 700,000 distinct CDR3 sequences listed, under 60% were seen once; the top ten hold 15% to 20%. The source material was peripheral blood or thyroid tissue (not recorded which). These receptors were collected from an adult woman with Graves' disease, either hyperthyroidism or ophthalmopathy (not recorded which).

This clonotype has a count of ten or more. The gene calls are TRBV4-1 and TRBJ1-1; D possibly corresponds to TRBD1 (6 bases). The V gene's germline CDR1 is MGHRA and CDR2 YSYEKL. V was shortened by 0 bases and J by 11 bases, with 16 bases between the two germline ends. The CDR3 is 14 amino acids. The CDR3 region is CASSQDPGAQGAFF. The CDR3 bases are TGCGCCAGCAGCCAAGATCCGGGGGCGCAGGGGGCTTTCTTT.

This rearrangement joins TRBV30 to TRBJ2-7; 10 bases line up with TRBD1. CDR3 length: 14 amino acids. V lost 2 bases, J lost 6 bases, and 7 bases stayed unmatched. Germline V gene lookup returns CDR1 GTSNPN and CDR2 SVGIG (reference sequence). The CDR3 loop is CAWSSRDRGPEQYF. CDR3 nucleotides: TGTGCCTGGAGTTCCCGGGACAGGGGTCCCGAGCAGTACTTC.

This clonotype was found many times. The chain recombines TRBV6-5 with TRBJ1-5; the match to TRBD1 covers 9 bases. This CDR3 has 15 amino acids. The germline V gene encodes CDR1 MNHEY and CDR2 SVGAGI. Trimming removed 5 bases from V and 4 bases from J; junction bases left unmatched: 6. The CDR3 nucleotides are TGTGCCAGCAGTCCCGGGACAGGGTCAAATCAGCCCCAGCATTTT. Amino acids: CASSPGTGSNQPQHF.